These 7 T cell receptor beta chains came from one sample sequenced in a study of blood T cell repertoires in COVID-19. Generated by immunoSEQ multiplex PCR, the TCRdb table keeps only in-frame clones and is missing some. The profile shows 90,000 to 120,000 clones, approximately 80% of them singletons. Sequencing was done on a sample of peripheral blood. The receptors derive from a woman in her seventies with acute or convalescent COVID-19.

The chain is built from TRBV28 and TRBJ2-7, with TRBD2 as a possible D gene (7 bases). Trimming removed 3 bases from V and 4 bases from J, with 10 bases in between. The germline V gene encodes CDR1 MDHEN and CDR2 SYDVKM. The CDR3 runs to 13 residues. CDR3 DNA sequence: TGTGCCAGCAGTTTGGGGGGGCAATACGAGCAGTACTTC. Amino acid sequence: CASSLGGQYEQYF. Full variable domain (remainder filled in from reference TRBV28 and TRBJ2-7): DVKVTQSSRYLVKRTGEKVFLECVQDMDHENMFWYRQDPGLGLRLIYFSYDVKMKEKGDIPEGYSVSREKKERFSLILESASTNQTSMYLCASSLGGQYEQYFGPGTRLTVT.

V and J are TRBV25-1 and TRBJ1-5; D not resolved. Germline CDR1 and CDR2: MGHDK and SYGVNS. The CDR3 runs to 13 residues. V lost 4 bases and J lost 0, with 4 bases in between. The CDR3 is CASSAHSNQPQHF. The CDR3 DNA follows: TGTGCCAGCAGTGCCCATAGCAATCAGCCCCAGCATTTT.

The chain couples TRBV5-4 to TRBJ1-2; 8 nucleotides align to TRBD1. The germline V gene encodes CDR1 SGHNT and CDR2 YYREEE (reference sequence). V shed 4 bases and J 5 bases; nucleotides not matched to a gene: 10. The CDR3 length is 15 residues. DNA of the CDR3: TGTGCCAGCAGCCCCGAAGGACAGGGAGTGTATGGCTACACCTTC. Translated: CASSPEGQGVYGYTF.

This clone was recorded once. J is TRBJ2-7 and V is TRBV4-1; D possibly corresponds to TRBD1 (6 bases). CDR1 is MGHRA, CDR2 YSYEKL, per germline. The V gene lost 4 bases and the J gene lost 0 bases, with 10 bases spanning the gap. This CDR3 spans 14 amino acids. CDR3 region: CASSRDISSYEQYF. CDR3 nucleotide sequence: TGCGCCAGCAGCCGGGACATTAGCTCCTACGAGCAGTACTTC.

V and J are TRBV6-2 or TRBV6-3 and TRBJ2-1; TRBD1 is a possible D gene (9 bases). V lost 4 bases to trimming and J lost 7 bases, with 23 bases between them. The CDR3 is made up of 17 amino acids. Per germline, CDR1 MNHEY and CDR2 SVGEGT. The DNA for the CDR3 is TGTGCCAGCAGTTTACACAGGGGGCCCCAGCGGGGGAATGAGCAGTTCTTC. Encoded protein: CASSLHRGPQRGNEQFF.

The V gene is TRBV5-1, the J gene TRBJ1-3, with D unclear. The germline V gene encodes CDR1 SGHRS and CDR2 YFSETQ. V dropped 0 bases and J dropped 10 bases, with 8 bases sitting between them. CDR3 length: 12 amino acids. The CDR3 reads CASSLDFYTIYF. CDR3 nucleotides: TGCGCCAGCAGCTTGGATTTTTATACCATATATTTT.

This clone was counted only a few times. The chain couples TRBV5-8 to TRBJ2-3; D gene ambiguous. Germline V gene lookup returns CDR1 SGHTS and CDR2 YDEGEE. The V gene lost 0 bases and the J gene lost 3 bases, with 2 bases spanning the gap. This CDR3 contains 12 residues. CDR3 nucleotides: TGTGCCAGCAGCTTGGTAACAGATACGCAGTATTTT. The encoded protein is CASSLVTDTQYF.